The 18 T cell receptor beta chains below come from one sample, sequenced in a study of T cell responses to AZD1222 COVID-19 vaccine (dated by TCRdb to the early 2020s). Preparation of the library involved the immunoSEQ multiplex PCR assay. TCRdb holds this immuneACCESS table with in-frame rearrangements only. Some clones are missing; in checked studies, unresolved V genes explain under half, and the rest has no known cause. The sample profile shows 110,000 to 150,000 clones; about 88% of them were found once. The ten biggest clones cover approximately 3% of the sample. Per the publication, the time point label means: about 28 days (+/-7) after the second vaccine dose. This material consisted of peripheral blood, taken 28 days after the second AZD1222 dose. Receptors originate from an adult who received the AZD1222 COVID-19 vaccine.

The chain joins TRBV11-2 to TRBJ2-1; TRBD2 aligns across 8 bases. The CDR3 consists of 15 residues. With V trimmed by 0 bases and J by 9 bases, 7 bases remained unmatched. The V gene's germline CDR1 is SGHAT and CDR2 FQNNGV. CDR3 sequence: CASSLEGTRLVEQFF. The CDR3 region has the DNA TGTGCCAGCAGCTTAGAGGGGACTAGATTGGTTGAGCAGTTCTTC.

This clone was picked up one time. The chain recombines TRBV27 with TRBJ2-7, with D perhaps TRBD2 (6 bases). Trimming took off 2 bases at V and 0 bases at J, with 11 bases between the two ends. This CDR3 region has 15 residues. CDR1 and CDR2 (germline): MNHEY, SMNVEV (reference sequence). The CDR3, as DNA: TGTGCCAGCAGTTTAATTAGCGGAGCCTCCTACGAGCAGTACTTC. It translates to CASSLISGASYEQYF.

V is TRBV3-1 (or the pseudogene TRBV3-2) and J is TRBJ1-1; D not certain. Germline values: CDR1 LGHDT, CDR2 YNNKEL (reference sequence). The V and J ends lost 3 bases and 5 bases respectively, with 13 bases between them. The CDR3 runs 14 residues. CDR3 residues: CASSQGLTGTEAFF. The CDR3, as DNA: TGTGCCAGCAGCCAGGGCCTAACGGGTACTGAAGCTTTCTTT.

The rearrangement joins TRBV5-1 to TRBJ2-5; the match to TRBD1 covers 10 bases. The V and J ends lost 3 bases and 3 bases, in that order; junction bases with no gene match: 2. This CDR3 region has 14 residues. Looked up from germline, CDR1 is SGHRS and CDR2 is YFSETQ. The CDR3 region is CASSSGQGKETQYF. In DNA form, the CDR3 reads TGCGCCAGCAGCTCGGGACAGGGGAAAGAGACCCAGTACTTC.

This chain uses TRBV7-8 with TRBJ1-6; D gene unclear. This CDR3 is built from 14 residues. V gave up 2 bases and J gave up 7 bases, with 9 bases separating them. Germline assignment: CDR1 SGHVS and CDR2 FQNEAQ. Written as DNA, the CDR3 is TGTGCCAGCAGCTTACGGCAGGAGAATTCACCCCTCCACTTT. This encodes CASSLRQENSPLHF.

The V and J genes are TRBV29-1 and TRBJ2-4, with D perhaps matching TRBD2 (5 bases). CDR3 length: 16 amino acids. The V gene lost 2 bases and the J gene lost 0 bases, with 14 bases spanning the gap. Per germline, CDR1 SQVTM and CDR2 ANQGSEA. CDR3 sequence: CSVETSDLLAKNIQYF. The CDR3 coding sequence is TGCAGCGTTGAAACCTCGGACTTACTAGCCAAAAACATTCAGTACTTC.

The chain is built from TRBV28 and TRBJ1-5, with 8 bases matching TRBD1. The CDR3 has 15 residues. Germline CDR1 is MDHEN and CDR2 is SYDVKM. V lost 2 bases to trimming and J lost 6 bases; unmatched junction nucleotides: 6. The CDR3 DNA follows: TGTGCCAGCAGTTTAAGCAGGGGGCGCGGTCAGCCCCAGCATTTT. Encoded protein: CASSLSRGRGQPQHF.

This chain connects TRBV7-2 to TRBJ1-5; D unresolved. V was clipped by 3 bases and J by 7 bases, with 10 bases between them. The CDR3 loop spans 13 amino acids. Germline V lookup: CDR1 SGHTA, CDR2 FQGNSA. The CDR3 DNA reads TGTGCCAGCAGCTTGCTTTCGGACCAGCCCCAGCATTTT. Amino acids: CASSLLSDQPQHF.

The rearrangement joins TRBV2 to TRBJ2-3; TRBD2 matches at 8 bases. Losses at the gene ends were 6 bases for V and 5 bases for J; bases not matched to a gene: 10. The V gene's germline CDR1 is SNHLY and CDR2 FYNNEI. This CDR3 has 15 amino acids. This chain's CDR3 is CASSGPAGGQDTQYF. CDR3 DNA sequence: TGTGCCAGCAGCGGTCCGGCGGGGGGCCAAGATACGCAGTATTTT.

This chain connects TRBV3-1 (or the pseudogene TRBV3-2) to TRBJ2-1; the D gene is possibly TRBD2 (5 bases). CDR1 LGHDT and CDR2 YNNKEL come from the germline V gene (reference sequence). Trimming pared 0 bases from V and 4 bases from J, leaving 13 bases between. The CDR3 contains 16 residues. For the CDR3, the DNA is TGTGCCAGCAGCCAAGATCGCTTCCGCGGGTACAATGAGCAGTTCTTC. It codes for CASSQDRFRGYNEQFF.

CDR3 in DNA: TGTGCCAGCTCTCAGACAGGGGGCAGGGATGGCTACACCTTC. Amino acid sequence: CASSQTGGRDGYTF. V and J are TRBV18 and TRBJ1-2; TRBD1 matches 10 bases. V lost 6 bases to trimming and J lost 6 bases; unmatched junction nucleotides: 7. This CDR3 spans 14 amino acids. CDR1 is KGHSH and CDR2 is LQKENI in the germline V gene.

This rearrangement joins TRBV5-1 to TRBJ1-6; TRBD1 matches 7 bases. CDR1 and CDR2 from the germline V gene are SGHRS and YFSETQ. Trimming removed 4 bases from V and 7 bases from J; junction bases left unmatched: 5. This CDR3 is 14 amino acids long. Here the CDR3 reads CASSGGQPNSPLHF. CDR3 nucleotides: TGCGCCAGCAGCGGGGGACAGCCCAATTCACCCCTCCACTTT.

The rearrangement links TRBV7-2 to TRBJ2-1, with a weak D call TRBD2 (7 bases). CDR3 length: 16 residues. Germline V gene lookup returns CDR1 SGHTA and CDR2 FQGNSA. V dropped 1 base and J dropped 0 bases, with 10 bases sitting between them. CDR3 bases: TGTGCCAGCAGCTTAGGGCGGGGGCCCTCCTACAATGAGCAGTTCTTC. Translating gives CASSLGRGPSYNEQFF. The whole variable domain, filled in from reference TRBV7-2 and TRBJ2-1, reads GAGVSQSPSNKVTEKGKDVELRCDPISGHTALYWYRQSLGQGLEFLIYFQGNSAPDKSGLPSDRFSAERTGGSVSTLTIQRTQQEDSAVYLCASSLGRGPSYNEQFFGPGTRLTVL.

V gene TRBV7-9 combines with J gene TRBJ2-1; no clear D. The CDR3 has 12 residues. Germline CDR1 SEHNR, CDR2 FQNEAQ (reference sequence). V was clipped by 3 bases and J by 6 bases, with 6 bases between them. CDR3 residues: CASSLIGNEQFF. The CDR3 nucleotides read TGTGCCAGCAGCTTGATTGGCAATGAGCAGTTCTTC.

This clone was observed a single time. The genes are TRBV28 and TRBJ1-2, with no clear D. The CDR3 totals 12 residues. Trimming took 6 bases from V and 4 from J, leaving 9 bases between them. Per the germline V gene, CDR1 is MDHEN and CDR2 is SYDVKM. The CDR3 nucleotides are TGTGCCAGCAGAATACTGACCTATGGCTACACCTTC. This gives the protein CASRILTYGYTF.

The chain carries TRBV6-6 and TRBJ1-6; 9 bases align to TRBD1. CDR3 length: 17 amino acids. The germline V gene has CDR1 MNHNY and CDR2 SVGAGI (reference sequence). The ends lost 5 bases at V and 6 bases at J; junction bases unmatched: 11. The CDR3 loop reads CASSPSTGGASNSPLHF. The CDR3 DNA sequence: TGTGCCAGCAGTCCGTCCACAGGGGGCGCCAGTAATTCACCCCTCCACTTT.

The chain is built from TRBV20-1 and TRBJ1-6, with 10 bases fitting TRBD1. J lost 8 bases, V lost 3 bases, and 4 bases had no gene match. The V gene's germline CDR1 is DFQATT and CDR2 SNEGSKA (reference sequence). This CDR3 comprises 14 residues. DNA for the CDR3: TGCAGTGCTAGTGAGACAGGGGGCCATTCACCCCTCCACTTT. It yields the protein CSASETGGHSPLHF.

The rearrangement uses TRBV7-2 and TRBJ1-6; TRBD1 matches at 7 bases. This CDR3 has 14 amino acids. Trimming cost V 5 bases and J 8 bases; bases outside gene matches: 6. Germline CDR1 is SGHTA and CDR2 is FQGNSA. The CDR3 reads CASSVQGMDSPLHF. CDR3 DNA: TGTGCCAGCAGCGTACAGGGGATGGATTCACCCCTCCACTTT.